Below, 9 T cell receptor beta chains from the same sample are listed, as sequenced in a study of human T cells and chemical hapten exposure. One entry per CDR3 protein, called by TCRdb with MiXCR from the RACE reads. The profile shows some 90,000 distinct CDR3 sequences, 9.5% to 12% of them singletons. Time point indicated: patch test 2, 6 weeks after DPC sensitization. Treatment given: therapeutic diphenylcyclopropenone sensitization with weekly scalp DPC. The sequences come from whole blood, collected in connection with sensitization to the hapten diphenylcyclopropenone (DPC). The source is a woman in her 40s with alopecia areata. Some clones in this sample may be carry-over from other donors' samples.

This clonotype has at least ten counts. The rearrangement links TRBV29-1 to TRBJ1-3, with D uncertain. The germline V and J ends were trimmed by 7 bases and 1 base, with 8 bases remaining between them. Per the germline V gene, CDR1 is SQVTM and CDR2 is ANQGSEA. The CDR3 sequence is 12 residues long. The CDR3 sequence: CSAPDSGNTIYF. Written as DNA, the CDR3 is TGCAGCGCCCCAGATTCTGGAAACACCATATATTTT.

This clonotype has ten or more counts. As DNA, the CDR3 is TGCAGTGCAGTGGAGTGGGGAAGAGGAACTAATGAAAAACTGTTTTTT. Protein: CSAVEWGRGTNEKLFF. The V and J genes are TRBV20-1 and TRBJ1-4; D uncertain. The CDR3 is made up of 16 amino acids. Germline CDR1 is DFQATT and CDR2 is SNEGSKA (reference sequence). The germline V and J ends were trimmed by 6 bases and 1 base, with 18 bases remaining between them.

This clonotype was picked up many times. J is TRBJ2-7 and V is TRBV10-3; possibly TRBD1 for D (6 bases). The CDR3 contains 14 residues. Trimming stripped 0 bases from V and 3 bases from J, with 9 bases between. Germline-derived CDR1 and CDR2 are ENHRY and SYGVKD. The CDR3 reads CAISESGQSYEQYF. The CDR3 nucleotides read TGTGCCATCAGTGAGTCAGGACAGAGCTACGAGCAGTACTTC.

By proportion, this clonotype is medium-sized. The rearrangement links TRBV29-1 to TRBJ2-5, with D unclear. Germline-derived CDR1 and CDR2 are SQVTM and ANQGSEA. This CDR3 spans 12 amino acids. V dropped 3 bases and J dropped 3 bases, with 8 bases sitting between them. CDR3 sequence (DNA): TGCAGCGTTGAGGTTACCAAAGAGACCCAGTACTTC. Its protein is CSVEVTKETQYF.

This clonotype has a count of ten or more. This chain joins TRBV20-1 and TRBJ2-5; D unclear. V lost 2 bases to trimming and J lost 4 bases, with 5 bases between them. Germline V gives CDR1 DFQATT, CDR2 SNEGSKA (reference sequence). This CDR3 spans 11 amino acids. The CDR3 DNA sequence: TGCAGTGCTAGATCTCTAGAGACCCAGTACTTC. Its translation: CSARSLETQYF.

The chain links TRBV14 to TRBJ2-3; the D gene is possibly TRBD1 (6 bases). Trimming removed 3 bases at V and 4 bases at J, with 11 bases between. The CDR3 loop spans 14 amino acids. The germline gives CDR1 SGHDN, CDR2 FVKESK. The CDR3 DNA is TGTGCCAGCAGCCAGCAGGGGATTTCAGATACGCAGTATTTT. This codes for CASSQQGISDTQYF.

The chain combines TRBV20-1 with TRBJ2-5, with D possibly being TRBD1 or TRBD2 (5 bases each). The germline V gene has CDR1 DFQATT and CDR2 SNEGSKA (reference sequence). The CDR3 has 15 residues. CDR3 protein: CSGSSLGPTRETQYF. CDR3 nucleotides: TGCAGCGGCAGCAGCCTGGGACCAACTCGGGAGACCCAGTACTTC.

The chain uses TRBV7-2 and TRBJ1-4; 11 nucleotides agree with TRBD1. Unmatched junction bases numbered 8, after V lost 3 bases and J lost 5 bases. Germline CDR1 SGHTA, CDR2 FQGNSA. This CDR3 has 17 residues. The CDR3 sequence is CASSLTGTGGWNEKLFF. The CDR3 bases are TGTGCCAGCAGCTTGACCGGGACAGGGGGGTGGAATGAAAAACTGTTTTTT.

This clonotype was counted ten times or more. The chain carries TRBV7-6 and TRBJ1-4; tentative D call: TRBD1 (6 bases). Trimming shortened V by 5 bases and J by 8 bases, and 18 bases separated the two germline ends. The CDR3 spans 15 residues. Per germline, CDR1 SGHVS and CDR2 FNYEAQ. DNA of the CDR3: TGTGCCAGCAGCCCAGGGGTCCTGGGGGGAGAAAAACTGTTTTTT. Encoded protein: CASSPGVLGGEKLFF.